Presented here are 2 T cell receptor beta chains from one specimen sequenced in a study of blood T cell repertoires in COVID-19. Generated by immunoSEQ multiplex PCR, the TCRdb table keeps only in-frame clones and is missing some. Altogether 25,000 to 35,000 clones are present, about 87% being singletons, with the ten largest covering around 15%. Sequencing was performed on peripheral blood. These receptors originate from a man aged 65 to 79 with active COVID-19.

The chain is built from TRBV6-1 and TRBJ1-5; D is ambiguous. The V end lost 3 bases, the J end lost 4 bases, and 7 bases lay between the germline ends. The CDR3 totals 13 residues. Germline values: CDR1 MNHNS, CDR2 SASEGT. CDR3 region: CASSDPRNQPQHF. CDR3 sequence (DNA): TGTGCCAGCAGTGACCCCAGAAATCAGCCCCAGCATTTT.

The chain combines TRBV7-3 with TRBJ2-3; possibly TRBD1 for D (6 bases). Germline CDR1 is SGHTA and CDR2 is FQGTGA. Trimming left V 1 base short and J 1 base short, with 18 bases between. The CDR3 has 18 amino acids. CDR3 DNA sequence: TGTGCCAGCAGCTTAAGGGGCACAGGGTGGATAGGCACAGATACGCAGTATTTT. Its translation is CASSLRGTGWIGTDTQYF. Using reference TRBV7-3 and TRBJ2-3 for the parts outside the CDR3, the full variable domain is GAGVSQTPSNKVTEKGKYVELRCDPISGHTALYWYRQSLGQGPEFLIYFQGTGAADDSGLPNDRFFAVRPEGSVSTLKIQRTERGDSAVYLCASSLRGTGWIGTDTQYFGPGTRLTVL.